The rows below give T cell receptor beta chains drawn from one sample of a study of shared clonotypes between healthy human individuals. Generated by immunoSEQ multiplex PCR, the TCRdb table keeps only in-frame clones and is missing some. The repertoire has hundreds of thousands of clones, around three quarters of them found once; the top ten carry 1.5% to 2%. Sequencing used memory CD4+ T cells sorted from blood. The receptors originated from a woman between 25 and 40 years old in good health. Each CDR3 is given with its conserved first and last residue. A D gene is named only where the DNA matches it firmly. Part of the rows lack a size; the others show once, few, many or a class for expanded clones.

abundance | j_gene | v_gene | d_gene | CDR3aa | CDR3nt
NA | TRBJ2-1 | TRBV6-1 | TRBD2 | CASSTSGGSYNEQFF | TGTGCCAGCAGTACTAGCGGGGGTTCCTACAATGAGCAGTTCTTC
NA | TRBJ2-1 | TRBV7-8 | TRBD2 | CASSSPSGGTYNEQFF | TGTGCCAGCAGCTCTCCCAGCGGGGGGACCTACAATGAGCAGTTCTTC
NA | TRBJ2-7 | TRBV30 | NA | CASSQGPYEQYF | TGTGCCTCCTCCCAGGGGCCCTACGAGCAGTACTTC
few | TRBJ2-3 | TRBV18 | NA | CASSPPVTLFTDTQYF | TGTGCCAGCTCACCACCTGTTACCCTCTTCACAGATACGCAGTATTTT
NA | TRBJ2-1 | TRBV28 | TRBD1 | CASSLQGAREQFF | TGTGCCAGCAGCCTGCAGGGGGCGAGAGAGCAGTTCTTC
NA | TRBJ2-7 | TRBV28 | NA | CASSSQEGMRYEQYF | TGTGCCAGCAGTTCTCAAGAGGGGATGCGATACGAGCAGTACTTC
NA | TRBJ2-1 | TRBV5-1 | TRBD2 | CASSLGTSGSHNEQFF | TGCGCCAGCAGCTTGGGGACTAGCGGGAGCCACAATGAGCAGTTCTTC
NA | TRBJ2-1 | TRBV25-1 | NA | CASREVTPGSNEQFF | TGTGCCAGCAGGGAAGTGACCCCGGGGTCCAATGAGCAGTTCTTC
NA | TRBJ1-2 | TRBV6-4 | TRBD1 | CASSYQGQGYGYTF | TGTGCCAGCAGTTACCAGGGACAGGGTTATGGCTACACCTTC
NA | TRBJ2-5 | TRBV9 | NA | CASSVRGSGETQYF | TGTGCCAGCAGCGTACGCGGTAGTGGAGAGACCCAGTACTTC
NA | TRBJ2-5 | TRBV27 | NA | CASRAVGTPETQYF | TGTGCCAGCCGGGCCGTCGGCACCCCGGAGACCCAGTACTTC
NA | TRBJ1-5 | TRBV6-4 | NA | CASSAGPLPSNQPQHF | TGTGCCAGCAGTGCAGGCCCCCTTCCAAGCAATCAGCCCCAGCATTTT
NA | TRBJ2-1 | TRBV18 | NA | CASSPDSSYNEQFF | TGTGCCAGCTCACCCGACAGTTCCTACAATGAGCAGTTCTTC
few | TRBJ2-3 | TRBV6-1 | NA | CASSEGSQDREYF | TGTGCCAGCAGTGAAGGGTCCCAGGACCGCGAGTATTTT
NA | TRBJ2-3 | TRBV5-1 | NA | CASSLGQEGTDTQYF | TGCGCCAGCAGCTTGGGACAGGAGGGCACAGATACGCAGTATTTT
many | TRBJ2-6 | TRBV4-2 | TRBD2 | CASSRGLAGGLGANVLTF | TGTGCCAGCAGCCGGGGACTAGCGGGAGGGCTCGGGGCCAACGTCCTGACTTTC
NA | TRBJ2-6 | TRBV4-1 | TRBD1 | CASSQEEHRGLNSGANVLTF | TGCGCCAGCAGCCAAGAAGAACACAGGGGGCTCAACTCTGGGGCCAACGTCCTGACTTTC
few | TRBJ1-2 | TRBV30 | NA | CAWSVSEGGYTF | TGTGCCTGGAGTGTCAGTGAGGGTGGCTACACCTTC
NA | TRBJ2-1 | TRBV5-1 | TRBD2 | CASSEASGGYNEQFF | TGCGCCAGCAGCGAAGCTAGCGGAGGCTACAATGAGCAGTTCTTC
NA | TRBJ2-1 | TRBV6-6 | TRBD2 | CASSRGLAGSYEQFF | TGTGCCAGCAGTCGCGGACTAGCGGGAAGTTATGAGCAGTTCTTC
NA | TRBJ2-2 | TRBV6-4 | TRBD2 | CASSKEAGPGELFF | TGTGCCAGCAGTAAGGAAGCGGGACCGGGGGAGCTGTTTTTT
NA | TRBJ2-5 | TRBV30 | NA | CAWTAAGETQYF | TGTGCCTGGACAGCTGCCGGGGAGACCCAGTACTTC
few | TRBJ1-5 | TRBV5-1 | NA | CASSLSLGDQPQHF | TGCGCCAGCAGCTTGTCCCTAGGGGACCAGCCCCAGCATTTT
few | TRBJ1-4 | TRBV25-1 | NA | CASSQNEKLFF | TGTGCCAGCAGCCAGAATGAAAAACTGTTTTTT
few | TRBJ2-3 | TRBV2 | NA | CASSESGSPDTQYF | TGTGCCAGCAGTGAAAGTGGGAGCCCAGATACGCAGTATTTT
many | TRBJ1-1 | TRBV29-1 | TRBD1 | CSTFRGDNTEAFF | TGCAGCACATTCAGGGGGGACAACACTGAAGCTTTCTTT
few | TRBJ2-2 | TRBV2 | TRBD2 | CASSLDPLAGGFAGELFF | TGTGCCAGCAGTCTCGATCCACTAGCGGGAGGTTTTGCCGGGGAGCTGTTTTTT
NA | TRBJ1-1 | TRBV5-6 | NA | CASSFSWNTEAFF | TGTGCCAGCAGCTTCTCGTGGAACACTGAAGCTTTCTTT
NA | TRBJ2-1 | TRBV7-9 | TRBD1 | CASSRDSLSSYNEQFF | TGTGCCAGCAGCCGGGACAGCCTCAGCTCCTACAATGAGCAGTTCTTC
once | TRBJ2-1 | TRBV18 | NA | CASSPGSSEQFF | TGTGCCAGCTCACCGGGCAGCAGTGAGCAGTTCTTC
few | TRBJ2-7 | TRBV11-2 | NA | CASSLALGLSYEQYF | TGTGCCAGCAGCTTAGCCCTGGGACTTTCCTACGAGCAGTACTTC
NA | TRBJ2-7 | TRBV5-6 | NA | CASSLGGEQYF | TGTGCCAGCAGCTTGGGTGGCGAGCAGTACTTC
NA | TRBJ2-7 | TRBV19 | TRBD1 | CASSIPGTGYEQYF | TGTGCCAGTAGTATTCCCGGGACAGGCTACGAGCAGTACTTC
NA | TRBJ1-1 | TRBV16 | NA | CASSRSTTVNTEAFF | TGTGCCAGCAGCCGGTCGACGACAGTAAACACTGAAGCTTTCTTT
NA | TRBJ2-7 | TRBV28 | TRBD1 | CASSFGDRLYEQYF | TGTGCCAGCAGTTTCGGGGACAGGCTCTACGAGCAGTACTTC
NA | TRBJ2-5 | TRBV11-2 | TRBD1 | CASSLGPYRGPKETQYF | TGTGCCAGCAGCTTAGGGCCCTACAGGGGGCCTAAAGAGACCCAGTACTTC
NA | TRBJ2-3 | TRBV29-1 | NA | CSSWGSGTDTQYF | TGCAGCTCTTGGGGGTCGGGCACAGATACGCAGTATTTT
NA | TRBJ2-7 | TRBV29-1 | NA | CSGSGPPLFEQYF | TGCAGCGGGTCGGGACCGCCACTGTTCGAGCAGTACTTC
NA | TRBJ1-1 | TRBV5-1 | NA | CASSSGPSSTEAFF | TGCGCCAGCAGCTCGGGACCGAGCAGCACTGAAGCTTTCTTT
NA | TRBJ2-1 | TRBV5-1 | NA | CASSLDVSSYNEQFF | TGCGCCAGCAGCCTTGATGTAAGCTCCTACAATGAGCAGTTCTTC